The 23 T cell receptor beta chains in this list originate from one sample, sequenced in a study of T cell clonality in common variable immunodeficiency. Study-wide findings and caveats: Reportedly, TCR beta sequences from common variable immunodeficiency showed fewer deletions and N-nucleotide insertions.

No antigens are known for them. The repertoire was sequenced with immunoSEQ multiplex PCR; TCRdb's copy has only in-frame clones and lacks some. The specimen has about 28,000 clones, none found just once. Sequencing was performed on peripheral blood mononuclear cells. The receptors were gathered from a human donor with common variable immunodeficiency.

This clone is medium-sized. The sequenced CDR3 bases are TGCAGCGTTAAACACATGAACACTGAA. Protein sequence: CSVKHMNTE. The full CDR3 protein is CSVKHMNTEAFF. V usage is TRBV29-1 and J usage is TRBJ1-1; D unresolved. The read comes to an end 3 residues before the CDR3 does, leaving the germline J gene to fill in the end. Germline V gene sequence: CDR1 SQVTM, CDR2 ANQGSEA. This CDR3 is built from 12 residues. The V gene lost 5 bases and the J gene lost 0 bases, with 7 bases spanning the gap.

Concerning this clone: The read stops 3 residues short of the end of the CDR3; the missing end is completed from the germline J gene. V gene TRBV10-2 combines with J gene TRBJ1-5, with D perhaps TRBD1 (5 bases). This CDR3 has 15 amino acids. V was pared by 3 bases and J by 4 bases, with 13 bases between. Germline CDR1 and CDR2: WSHSY and SAAADI. The CDR3 is CASSDRESANQPQHF. CDR3 DNA (partial): TGCGCCAGCAGTGACAGGGAGTCAGCGAATCAGCCC.

This clone occurred a few times. The CDR3 goes on 3 residues after the read ends, and that part is filled in from the germline J gene. The gene calls are TRBV6-1 and TRBJ1-5; 7 bases are a match to TRBD1. Per the germline V gene, CDR1 is MNHNS and CDR2 is SASEGT. The CDR3 length is 15 residues. V lost 1 base, J lost 4 bases, and 4 bases stayed unmatched. The covered CDR3 bases are TGTGCCAGCAGTGAAGGGACAGGACAGAATCAGCCC. Amino acids: CASSEGTGQNQP. The entire CDR3 protein is CASSEGTGQNQPQHF.

In this sample, this clone turned up many times. With the read ending 3 residues before the CDR3 end, the germline J gene is used to fill in that end. The chain couples TRBV9 to TRBJ2-3; TRBD1 might be the D (5 bases). Germline loops: CDR1 SGDLS, CDR2 YYNGEE. The length of the CDR3 is 16 residues. The V gene lost 0 bases and the J gene lost 6 bases, with 17 bases spanning the gap. CDR3 DNA, as far as it was read: TGTGCCAGCAGCGTAGAGGCAGGGATTTCTAGGGATACG. Protein product: CASSVEAGISRDT. The whole CDR3 protein reads CASSVEAGISRDTQYF.

This clone was seen repeatedly, ten times or more. The read finishes 3 residues shy of the CDR3 end, and the germline J gene is used to complete it. The J gene is TRBJ2-7, the V gene TRBV2; 7 bases agree with TRBD2. Germline trimming cut 11 bases from V and 0 bases from J; bases unmatched to any gene: 19. This CDR3 is built from 17 residues. Per germline, CDR1 SNHLY and CDR2 FYNNEI. CDR3 DNA (partial): TGTGCCCATACGGACGGGCGGGAGCGGGCCTCCTCCTACGAG. Translation gives CAHTDGRERASSYE. The CDR3 in full is CAHTDGRERASSYEQYF.

About this clone itself: With the read ending 3 residues before the CDR3 end, the germline J gene is used to fill in that end. The V call is TRBV19, the J call TRBJ1-4, with a possible D match to TRBD1 (6 bases). The CDR3 length is 15 residues. Germline loops: CDR1 LNHDA, CDR2 SQIVND (reference sequence). V lost 3 bases and J 7 bases, leaving 15 bases between the germline ends. Partial CDR3 DNA: TGTGCCAGTAGTATCGCAGGCCCCAGGGGTGAAAAA. This encodes CASSIAGPRGEK. The full CDR3 sequence reads CASSIAGPRGEKLFF.

This clone has more than one count but fewer than ten. The read ends 3 residues shy of where the CDR3 ends; the end is completed using the germline J gene. The chain couples TRBV20-1 to TRBJ2-3; 9 nucleotides align to TRBD1. CDR1 is DFQATT and CDR2 is SNEGSKA in the germline V gene (reference sequence). Germline trimming cut 6 bases from V and 2 bases from J; bases unmatched to any gene: 6. There are 14 residues in the CDR3. The CDR3 protein is CSARRTGVTDTQYF. The CDR3 bases that were read are TGCAGTGCAAGACGGACAGGGGTCACAGATACG.

As to this clone: Coverage ceases 3 residues before the CDR3 finishes, and the germline J gene fills in the end. Other DNA sequences in this sample translate to the same CDR3. The V and J genes are TRBV19 and TRBJ2-7, with D hard to call. This CDR3 is 13 amino acids long. V lost 3 bases to trimming and J lost 1 base, with 7 bases between them. The germline V gene has CDR1 LNHDA and CDR2 SQIVND (reference sequence). The sequenced CDR3 bases are TGTGCCAGTAGTATTCGCGATTCCTACGAG. This sequence encodes CASSIRDSYE. The full-length CDR3 reads as CASSIRDSYEQYF.

Concerning this clone itself: The read gets to within 3 residues of the CDR3 end, and the germline J gene fills in the rest. This chain links TRBV6-1 with TRBJ1-3, with D unclear. Trimming pared 3 bases from V and 0 bases from J, leaving 9 bases between. The CDR3 loop spans 15 amino acids. Germline loops: CDR1 MNHNS, CDR2 SASEGT. CDR3 bases read: TGTGCCAGCAGTGAGAGGGTCCGCTCTGGAAACACC. Protein product: CASSERVRSGNT. In full, the CDR3 is CASSERVRSGNTIYF.

At least ten counts were recorded for this clone. The read stops 3 residues short of the end of the CDR3; the missing end is completed from the germline J gene. V is TRBV5-4 and J is TRBJ2-3, with D unclear. The CDR3 runs 14 residues. Trimming left V 4 bases short and J 5 bases short, with 14 bases between. Per the germline V gene, CDR1 is SGHNT and CDR2 is YYREEE (reference sequence). The CDR3 is CASSNQEIIDTQYF. CDR3 bases read: TGTGCCAGCAGCAATCAGGAGATAATAGATACG.

Worth noting for this clone: The read stops 3 residues short of the end of the CDR3; the missing end is completed from the germline J gene. The chain joins TRBV5-6 to TRBJ2-5, with D maybe TRBD1 (5 bases). The CDR3 covers 13 residues. V dropped 4 bases and J dropped 5 bases, with 12 bases sitting between them. The germline CDR1 and CDR2 sequences are SGHDT and YYEEEE. The sequenced part of the CDR3 DNA is TGTGCCAGCAGCGAGGACATCGAGGAGACC. Translated: CASSEDIEET. The complete CDR3 sequence is CASSEDIEETQYF. Combining the CDR3 with reference TRBV5-6 and TRBJ2-5 gives the whole variable domain DAGVTQSPTHLIKTRGQQVTLRCSPKSGHDTVSWYQQALGQGPQFIFQYYEEEERQRGNFPDRFSGHQFPNYSSELNVNALLLGDSALYLCASSEDIEETQYFGPGTRLLVL.

Note on this clone: A read error is possible here, since a much larger clone lies one base away. The read ends 3 residues shy of where the CDR3 ends; the end is completed using the germline J gene. This chain links TRBV7-9 with TRBJ2-5; TRBD1 matches 7 bases. The CDR3 length is 15 residues. Germline-derived CDR1 and CDR2 are SEHNR and FQNEAQ (reference sequence). The ends lost 7 bases at V and 5 bases at J; junction bases unmatched: 13. The CDR3 is CASNSPQGGRETQYF. The sequenced CDR3 bases are TGTGCCAGCAACTCCCCCCAAGGGGGCAGGGAGACC.

This clone was detected only a few times. The missing CDR3 end, 3 residues past where the read stops, is filled in from the germline J gene. The V call is TRBV5-1, the J call TRBJ2-7, with a possible D match to TRBD1 (6 bases). V lost 0 bases to trimming and J lost 4 bases, with 14 bases between them. CDR3 length: 15 amino acids. Germline lookup yields CDR1 SGHRS and CDR2 YFSETQ. Incomplete CDR3 DNA: TGCGCCAGCAGCTTGGGGGGGCTGGGGAATTACGAG. Protein product: CASSLGGLGNYE. The full CDR3 reads CASSLGGLGNYEQYF.

This clone appeared a few times. The observed sequence ends 3 residues before the CDR3 terminus, with the missing tail filled in from the germline J gene. V usage is TRBV14 and J usage is TRBJ2-7; D gene ambiguous. This CDR3 contains 11 residues. Trimming stripped 1 base from V and 5 bases from J, with 3 bases between. CDR1 is SGHDN and CDR2 is FVKESK in the germline V gene. The CDR3 here is CASSQADEQYF. Partial CDR3 DNA: TGTGCCAGCAGCCAAGCAGACGAG.

This clone has only a few counts. The observed sequence ends 3 residues before the CDR3 terminus, with the missing tail filled in from the germline J gene. The chain recombines TRBV11-3 with TRBJ2-1, with D possibly matching TRBD1 (6 bases). V lost 1 base to trimming and J lost 6 bases, with 7 bases between them. The CDR3 is 13 amino acids. In germline, CDR1 is SGHNT, CDR2 YENEEA. The CDR3 bases that were read are TGTGCCAGCAGCTTAGGCAGGGGCAATGAG. Residues: CASSLGRGNE. The full CDR3 reads CASSLGRGNEQFF.

This clone was observed many times. The observed sequence ends 3 residues before the CDR3 terminus, with the missing tail filled in from the germline J gene. The J gene is TRBJ2-7, the V gene TRBV5-1; D perhaps matches TRBD1 (6 bases). Germline CDR1 and CDR2: SGHRS and YFSETQ. The CDR3 is 13 amino acids. Trimming took 6 bases from V and 4 from J, leaving 14 bases between them. The CDR3: CASNPAQGYEQYF. Partial CDR3 DNA: TGCGCCAGCAACCCGGCTCAGGGGTACGAG.

This clone was observed a handful of times. The DNA ends 3 residues before the CDR3 does, and the rest of the CDR3 is filled in from the germline J gene. The chain is built from TRBV20-1 and TRBJ2-3; 9 nucleotides line up with TRBD2. V shed 7 bases, J shed 1 base, and the junction held 9 bases outside the gene matches. CDR3 length equals 15 residues. Germline V gives CDR1 DFQATT, CDR2 SNEGSKA (reference sequence). The part of the CDR3 DNA that was read is TGCAGTGAGCGCGGGAGGGCTTGGGGCACAGATACG. As protein: CSERGRAWGTDT. In full, the CDR3 reads CSERGRAWGTDTQYF.

There are many counts of this clone. The CDR3 sequence: CASSTGQPNTEAFF. The sequenced CDR3 bases are TGTGCCAGTAGTACGGGACAGCCCAACACTGAA. The chain uses TRBV19 and TRBJ1-1; 7 bases match TRBD1. The read falls 3 residues short of the CDR3 end, and the missing part is taken from the germline J gene. V gave up 4 bases and J gave up 2 bases; unmatched junction bases: 4. CDR1 and CDR2 from the germline V gene are LNHDA and SQIVND (reference sequence). CDR3 size: 14 residues.

Worth noting for this clone: Coverage ceases 3 residues before the CDR3 finishes, and the germline J gene fills in the end. The rearrangement links TRBV19 to TRBJ2-7, with D perhaps matching TRBD1 (6 bases). This CDR3 region has 14 residues. Germline V gives CDR1 LNHDA, CDR2 SQIVND (reference sequence). Trimming cost V 4 bases and J 4 bases, with 14 bases left between them. The CDR3 here is CASSRRDTGYEQYF. The DNA read from the CDR3 is TGTGCCAGTAGTAGACGGGACACAGGATACGAG. Combining the CDR3 with reference TRBV19 and TRBJ2-7 gives the whole variable domain DGGITQSPKYLFRKEGQNVTLSCEQNLNHDAMYWYRQDPGQGLRLIYYSQIVNDFQKGDIAEGYSVSREKKESFPLTVTSAQKNPTAFYLCASSRRDTGYEQYFGPGTRLTVT.

Turning to this clone: The CDR3 end is not reached by the read, which stops 3 residues before it; the germline J gene fills it in. V usage is TRBV7-9 and J usage is TRBJ2-7; 8 bases match TRBD1. The V gene's germline CDR1 is SEHNR and CDR2 FQNEAQ (reference sequence). The CDR3 length is 15 residues. V dropped 5 bases and J dropped 4; count of bases not matched to a gene: 10. CDR3 DNA (partial): TGTGCCAGCAGCCACATCCGGACAGGGCGGTACGAG. Amino acids: CASSHIRTGRYE. The whole CDR3 sequence reads CASSHIRTGRYEQYF.

This clone was seen only a few times. The read finishes 3 residues shy of the CDR3 end, and the germline J gene is used to complete it. The V call is TRBV5-1, the J call TRBJ1-4; 8 bases are shared with TRBD1. The CDR3 spans 14 residues. V trimming: 0 bases; J trimming: 5 bases; junction bases outside the gene matches: 0. Germline CDR1 reads SGHRS; CDR2 reads YFSETQ. The part of the CDR3 DNA that was read is TGCGCCAGCAGCTTGGGACAGGGGAATGAAAAA. Translated, it gives CASSLGQGNEK. The full CDR3 sequence reads CASSLGQGNEKLFF.

This clone has ten or more counts. The observed sequence ends 3 residues before the CDR3 terminus, with the missing tail filled in from the germline J gene. The chain combines TRBV20-1 with TRBJ2-1; 7 bases match TRBD2. The trim removed 7 bases at V and 5 bases at J, leaving 11 bases unmatched. The CDR3 runs 14 residues. Germline assignment: CDR1 DFQATT and CDR2 SNEGSKA (reference sequence). CDR3 DNA (partial): TGCAGTGTTCCGGGACTACCGATTAACAATGAG. Encoded protein: CSVPGLPINNE. The full CDR3 is CSVPGLPINNEQFF.

Concerning this clone: The read gets to within 3 residues of the CDR3 end, and the germline J gene fills in the rest. V and J are TRBV10-1 and TRBJ2-7, with D possibly being TRBD2 (5 bases). Germline loops: CDR1 WNHNN, CDR2 SYGVQD (reference sequence). Between the trimmed V and J ends, which lost 3 bases and 3 bases, there was a span of 12 bases. This CDR3 is 14 amino acids long. The sequenced CDR3 bases are TGCGCCAGCAGTGACTCCCTGAGGGTCTACGAG. This gives the protein CASSDSLRVYE. The whole CDR3 reads CASSDSLRVYEQYF.